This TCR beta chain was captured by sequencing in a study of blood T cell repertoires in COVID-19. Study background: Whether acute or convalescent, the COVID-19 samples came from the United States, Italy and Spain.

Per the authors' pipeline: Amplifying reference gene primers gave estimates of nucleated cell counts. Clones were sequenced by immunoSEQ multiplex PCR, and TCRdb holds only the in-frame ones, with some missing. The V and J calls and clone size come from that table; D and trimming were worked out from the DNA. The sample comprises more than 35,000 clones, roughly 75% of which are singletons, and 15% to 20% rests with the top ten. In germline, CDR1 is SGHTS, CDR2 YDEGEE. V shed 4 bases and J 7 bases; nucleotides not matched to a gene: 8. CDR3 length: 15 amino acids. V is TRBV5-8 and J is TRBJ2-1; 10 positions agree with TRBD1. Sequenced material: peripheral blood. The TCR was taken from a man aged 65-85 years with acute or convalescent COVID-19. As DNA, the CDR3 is TGTGCCAGCAGCCTGGACAGGGGGAGTTGGAATGAGCAGTTCTTC. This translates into CASSLDRGSWNEQFF.